This T cell receptor (beta chain) came from a study of shared clonotypes between healthy human individuals. Across the study: The plates for each donor numbered three CD4 naive, three CD4 memory, two CD8 naive and one CD8 memory.

CDR1 is MGHRA and CDR2 is YSYEKL in the germline V gene. The length of the CDR3 is 17 residues. With V trimmed by 1 base and J by 4 bases, 8 bases remained unmatched. Assay execution took place at the deep level. Some clones are missing from TCRdb's copy, which holds only in-frame ones; the method was immunoSEQ multiplex PCR. In the table there are 1.5 million to 2.5 million clones, over 85% of which are singletons. Terminally differentiated effector memory CD45RA+ cells were left out of the naive CD8 fraction, which was CD45RO-negative and positively selected for CCR7. Comment on this clone: Antigen specificity is unknown.

Study-wide findings and caveats: Shared clonotypes across all four donors exceeded non-shared ones in generation probability. There were few donors, and this limited the genetic and exposure-history diversity represented.

This clonotype was sampled from a man younger than 35 in good health. The rearrangement joins TRBV4-1 to TRBJ2-1; 9 bases match TRBD2. Sequencing was done on a sample of naive CD8+ T cells sorted from blood. CDR3 in DNA: TGCGCCAGCAGCCAAGGGGGTAGCGGGAGACTTTACAATGAGCAGTTCTTC. This codes for CASSQGGSGRLYNEQFF.